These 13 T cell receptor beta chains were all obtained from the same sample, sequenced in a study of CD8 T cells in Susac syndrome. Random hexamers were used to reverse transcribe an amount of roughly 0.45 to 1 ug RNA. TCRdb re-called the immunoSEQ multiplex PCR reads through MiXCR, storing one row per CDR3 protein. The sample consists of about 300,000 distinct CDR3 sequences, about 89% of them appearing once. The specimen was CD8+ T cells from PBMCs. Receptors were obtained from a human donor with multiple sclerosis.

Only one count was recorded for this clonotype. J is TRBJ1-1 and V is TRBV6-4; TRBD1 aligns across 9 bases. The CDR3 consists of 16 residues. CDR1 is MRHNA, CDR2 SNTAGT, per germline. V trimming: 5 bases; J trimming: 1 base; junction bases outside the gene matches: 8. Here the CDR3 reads CASSPTPTGGNTEAFF. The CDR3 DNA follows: TGTGCCAGCAGTCCTACCCCGACAGGGGGGAACACTGAAGCTTTCTTT.

Here the CDR3 reads CASGRTNGTLIYNEQFF. The CDR3 DNA is TGTGCTAGTGGTCGCACGAACGGGACACTCATTTACAATGAGCAGTTCTTC. This sequence joins TRBV12-5 and TRBJ2-1, with D maybe TRBD1 (6 bases). V was trimmed by 5 bases and J by 4 bases, leaving 21 bases between them. This CDR3 spans 17 amino acids. Germline loops: CDR1 LGHNT, CDR2 FRNRAP.

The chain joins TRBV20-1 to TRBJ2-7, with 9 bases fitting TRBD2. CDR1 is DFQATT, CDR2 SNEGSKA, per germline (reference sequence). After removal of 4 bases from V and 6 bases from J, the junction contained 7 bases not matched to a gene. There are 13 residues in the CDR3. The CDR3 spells CSANLAGKGEQYF. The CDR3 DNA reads TGCAGTGCTAATCTAGCGGGGAAGGGCGAGCAGTACTTC.

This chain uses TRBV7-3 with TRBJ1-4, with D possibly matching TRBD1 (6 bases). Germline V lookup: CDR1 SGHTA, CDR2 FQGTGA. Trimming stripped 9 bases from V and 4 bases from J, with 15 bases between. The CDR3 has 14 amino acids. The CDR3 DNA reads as TGTGCCAGTAGCCCTACAGGGAATAATGAAAAACTGTTTTTT. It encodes CASSPTGNNEKLFF. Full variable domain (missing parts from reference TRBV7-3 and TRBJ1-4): GAGVSQTPSNKVTEKGKYVELRCDPISGHTALYWYRQSLGQGPEFLIYFQGTGAADDSGLPNDRFFAVRPEGSVSTLKIQRTERGDSAVYLCASSPTGNNEKLFFGSGTQLSVL.

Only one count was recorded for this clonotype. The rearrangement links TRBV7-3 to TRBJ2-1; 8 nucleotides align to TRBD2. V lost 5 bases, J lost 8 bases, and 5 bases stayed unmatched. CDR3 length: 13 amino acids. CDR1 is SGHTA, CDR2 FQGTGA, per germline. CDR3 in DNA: TGTGCCAGCAGCGCCGGGACTAGACATGAGCAGTTCTTC. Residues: CASSAGTRHEQFF.

The CDR3 DNA follows: TGTGCCAGCAGTTTACTGAACGAGCAGTACTTC. Its translation is CASSLLNEQYF. The rearrangement joins TRBV28 to TRBJ2-7; D uncertain. The CDR3 has 11 residues. Trimming cost V 2 bases and J 5 bases, with 4 bases left between them. Germline V gene lookup returns CDR1 MDHEN and CDR2 SYDVKM.

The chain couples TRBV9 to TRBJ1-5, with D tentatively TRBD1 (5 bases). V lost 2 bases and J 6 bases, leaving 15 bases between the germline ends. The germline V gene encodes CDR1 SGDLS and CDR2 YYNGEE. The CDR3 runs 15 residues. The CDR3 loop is CASSVGAGTSQPQHF. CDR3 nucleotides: TGTGCCAGCAGCGTTGGAGCCGGGACTAGTCAGCCCCAGCATTTT.

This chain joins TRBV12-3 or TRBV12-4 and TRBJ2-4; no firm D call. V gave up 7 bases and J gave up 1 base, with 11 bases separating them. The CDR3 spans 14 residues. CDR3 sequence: CASKGGQAKNIQYF. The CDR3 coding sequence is TGTGCCAGCAAAGGCGGCCAGGCCAAAAACATTCAGTACTTC.

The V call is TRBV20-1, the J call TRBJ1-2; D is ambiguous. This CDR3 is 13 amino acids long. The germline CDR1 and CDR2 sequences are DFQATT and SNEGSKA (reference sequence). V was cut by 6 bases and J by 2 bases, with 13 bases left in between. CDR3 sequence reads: CSARTGWNYGYTF. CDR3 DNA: TGCAGTGCCAGGACTGGTTGGAACTATGGCTACACCTTC.

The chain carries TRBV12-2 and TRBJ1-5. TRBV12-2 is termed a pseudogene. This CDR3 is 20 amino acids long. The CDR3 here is CASRLGVVGRRSLGNQPQHF. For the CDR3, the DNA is TGTGCAAGTCGCTTAGGGGTGGTGGGCAGGAGGTCTCTGGGCAATCAGCCCCAGCATTTT.

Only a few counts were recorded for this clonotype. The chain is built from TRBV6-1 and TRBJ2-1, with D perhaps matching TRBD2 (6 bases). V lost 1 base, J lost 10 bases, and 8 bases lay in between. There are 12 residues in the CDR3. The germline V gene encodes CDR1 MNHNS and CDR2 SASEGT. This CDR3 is CASSEGGVEQFF. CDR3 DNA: TGTGCCAGCAGTGAAGGCGGGGTAGAGCAGTTCTTC.

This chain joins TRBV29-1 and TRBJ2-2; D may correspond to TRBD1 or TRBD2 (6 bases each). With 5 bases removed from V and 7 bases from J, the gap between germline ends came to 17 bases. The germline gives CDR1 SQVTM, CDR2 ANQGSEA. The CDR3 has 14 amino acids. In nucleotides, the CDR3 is TGCAGCGTTACTGGAGGGGGGATTGGCGGGGAGCTGTTTTTT. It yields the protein CSVTGGGIGGELFF.

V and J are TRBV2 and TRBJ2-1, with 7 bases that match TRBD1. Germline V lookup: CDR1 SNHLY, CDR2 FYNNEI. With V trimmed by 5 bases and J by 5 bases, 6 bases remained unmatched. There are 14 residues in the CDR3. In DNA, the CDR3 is TGTGCCAGCAGTCCGGGACAGATAAACAATGAGCAGTTCTTC. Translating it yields CASSPGQINNEQFF. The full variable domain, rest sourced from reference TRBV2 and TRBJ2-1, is EPEVTQTPSHQVTQMGQEVILRCVPISNHLYFYWYRQILGQKVEFLVSFYNNEISEKSEIFDDQFSVERPDGSNFTLKIRSTKLEDSAMYFCASSPGQINNEQFFGPGTRLTVL.